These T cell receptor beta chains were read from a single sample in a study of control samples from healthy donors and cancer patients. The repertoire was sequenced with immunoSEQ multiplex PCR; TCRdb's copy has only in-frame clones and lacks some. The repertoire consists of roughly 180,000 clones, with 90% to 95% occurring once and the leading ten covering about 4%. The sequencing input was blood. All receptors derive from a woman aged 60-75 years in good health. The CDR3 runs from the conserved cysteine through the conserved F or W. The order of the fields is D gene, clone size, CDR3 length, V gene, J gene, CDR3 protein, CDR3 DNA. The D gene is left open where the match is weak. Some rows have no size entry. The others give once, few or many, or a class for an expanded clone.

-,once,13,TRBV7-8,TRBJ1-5,CASRAGVVQPQHF,TGTGCCAGCAGGGCAGGGGTGGTTCAGCCCCAGCATTTT
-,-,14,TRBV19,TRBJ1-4,CASSLQATNEKLFF,TGTGCCAGTAGTTTACAGGCAACTAATGAAAAACTGTTTTTT
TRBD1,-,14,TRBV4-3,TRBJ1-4,CASSQDWATGRLFF,TGCGCCAGCAGCCAAGATTGGGCGACAGGGCGGCTGTTTTTT
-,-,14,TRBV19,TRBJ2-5,CASSIGRLQETQYF,TGTGCCAGTAGTATAGGACGGCTCCAAGAGACCCAGTACTTC
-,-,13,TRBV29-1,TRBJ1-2,CSVPGTPTYGYTF,TGCAGCGTTCCCGGGACACCGACCTATGGCTACACCTTC
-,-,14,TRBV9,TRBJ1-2,CASSVDGRVAGYTF,TGTGCCAGCAGCGTAGATGGGCGGGTTGCTGGCTACACCTTC
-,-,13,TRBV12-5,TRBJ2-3,CASGSGTTDTQYF,TGTGCTAGTGGCTCAGGGACAACAGATACGCAGTATTTT
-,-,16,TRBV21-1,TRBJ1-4,CAARDRDVGTNEKLFF,TGTGCCGCCAGGGACAGGGATGTTGGAACTAATGAAAAACTGTTTTTT
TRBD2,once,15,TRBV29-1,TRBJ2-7,CSGGRGAADSYEQYF,TGCAGCGGGGGGCGGGGGGCGGCGGATTCCTACGAGCAGTACTTC
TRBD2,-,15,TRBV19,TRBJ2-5,CASSTGLAGWETQYF,TGTGCCAGTAGTACGGGACTAGCGGGGTGGGAGACCCAGTACTTC
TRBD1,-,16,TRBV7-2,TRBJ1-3,CASSTGQGPSGNTIYF,TGTGCCAGCAGCACCGGACAGGGACCCTCTGGAAACACCATATATTTT
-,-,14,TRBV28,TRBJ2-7,CASSFVGGSYEQYF,TGTGCCAGCAGTTTTGTAGGGGGGTCCTACGAGCAGTACTTC
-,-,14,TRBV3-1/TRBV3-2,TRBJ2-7,CASSLGGSSYEQYF,TGTGCCAGCAGCCTAGGGGGGAGCTCCTACGAGCAGTACTTC
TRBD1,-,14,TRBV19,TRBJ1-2,CASSIVGQGGGYTF,TGTGCCAGTAGTATAGTTGGCCAGGGGGGAGGCTACACCTTC
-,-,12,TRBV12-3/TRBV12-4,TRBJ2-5,CASSPLEETQYF,TGTGCCAGCAGTCCATTGGAAGAGACCCAGTACTTC
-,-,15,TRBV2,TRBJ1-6,CASRDTPNYNSPLHF,TGTGCCAGTCGGGACACCCCAAACTATAATTCACCCCTCCACTTT
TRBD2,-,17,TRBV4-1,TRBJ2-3,CASSYPKRGGSTDTQYF,TGCGCCAGCAGCTACCCGAAGCGGGGGGGAAGCACAGATACGCAGTATTTT
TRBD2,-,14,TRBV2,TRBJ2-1,CASLAGPHYNEQFF,TGTGCCAGCTTAGCGGGGCCTCACTACAATGAGCAGTTCTTC
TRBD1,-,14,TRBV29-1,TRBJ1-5,CSASAGTGDQPQHF,TGCAGCGCATCAGCCGGGACAGGGGACCAGCCCCAGCATTTT
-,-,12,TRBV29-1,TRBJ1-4,CSVGQGFEKLFF,TGCAGCGTAGGGCAGGGATTTGAAAAACTGTTTTTT
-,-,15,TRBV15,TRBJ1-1,CATSSFGTTGTEAFF,TGTGCCACCAGCAGCTTCGGGACGACGGGCACTGAAGCTTTCTTT
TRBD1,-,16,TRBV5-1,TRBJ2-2,CASSFGTAPNTGELFF,TGCGCCAGCAGCTTTGGGACAGCCCCGAACACCGGGGAGCTGTTTTTT
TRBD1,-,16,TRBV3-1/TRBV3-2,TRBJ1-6,CASSPTRQGGSSPLHF,TGTGCCAGCAGCCCGACAAGGCAGGGGGGAAGTTCACCCCTCCACTTT
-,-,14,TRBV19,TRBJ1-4,CASSIQITNEKLFF,TGTGCCAGTAGTATCCAGATAACTAATGAAAAACTGTTTTTT